This T cell receptor (beta chain) appears in the sequencing data of a study of early stage breast cancer tumors. Trimming removed 5 bases from V and 4 bases from J; junction bases left unmatched: 9. Germline values: CDR1 SGHTA, CDR2 FQGNSA. The CDR3 extends over 15 amino acids. The study's findings and limits: Compared with adjacent normal breast tissue, tumors showed 2 to 3-fold greater T cell density and higher clonality.

This clone was detected a few times. The target antigen is unknown. TCRdb's copy holds only in-frame clones and misses some; the assay was immunoSEQ multiplex PCR. Of some 30,000 clones listed, 80% to 90% are singletons. The chain couples TRBV7-2 to TRBJ1-2; 8 bases map to TRBD1. Sample: blood. The clonotype comes from a person aged 45 to 59 with breast cancer. CDR3 sequence reads: CASSPLDRVGYGYTF. CDR3 sequence (DNA): TGTGCCAGCAGCCCGCTGGACAGGGTGGGCTATGGCTACACCTTC.